This T cell receptor (beta chain) was identified during a study of blood T cells in healthy people across ages. Peripheral blood samples of roughly 9.8 milliliters were drawn from each donor. The germline V gene encodes CDR1 KGHDR and CDR2 SFDVKD. Trimming took 2 bases from V and 4 from J, leaving 18 bases between them. This CDR3 comprises 17 residues. A second PCR of 7 to 11 cycles used a sample-barcoded 5' primer and a J-beta primer mix. MiXCR, applied by TCRdb to the 5' RACE reads, yields one record per CDR3 protein. This sample has about 840,000 distinct CDR3 sequences, with almost 30% found just once. The data were also submitted as part of a second study, on T cells of mothers and their children.

The sample comprised blood. This TCR came from a woman in her 40s in good health. This chain joins TRBV24-1 and TRBJ2-3; unclear D gene. The CDR3 here is CATSDSVIGSWADTQYF. The DNA for the CDR3 is TGTGCCACCAGTGATTCGGTCATCGGTTCATGGGCAGATACGCAGTATTTT.